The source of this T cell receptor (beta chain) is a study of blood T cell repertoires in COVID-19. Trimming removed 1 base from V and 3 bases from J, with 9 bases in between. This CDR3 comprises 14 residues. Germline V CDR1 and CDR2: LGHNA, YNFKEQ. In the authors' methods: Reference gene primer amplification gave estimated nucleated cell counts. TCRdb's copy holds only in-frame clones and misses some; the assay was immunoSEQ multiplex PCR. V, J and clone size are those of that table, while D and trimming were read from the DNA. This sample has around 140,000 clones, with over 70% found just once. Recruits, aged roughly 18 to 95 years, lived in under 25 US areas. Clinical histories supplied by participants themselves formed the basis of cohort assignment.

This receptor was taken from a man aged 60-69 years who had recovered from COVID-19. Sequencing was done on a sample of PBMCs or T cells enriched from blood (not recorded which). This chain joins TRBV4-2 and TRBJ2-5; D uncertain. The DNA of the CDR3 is TGTGCCAGCAGCCAAGGGTCCGCGAAAGAGACCCAGTACTTC. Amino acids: CASSQGSAKETQYF.